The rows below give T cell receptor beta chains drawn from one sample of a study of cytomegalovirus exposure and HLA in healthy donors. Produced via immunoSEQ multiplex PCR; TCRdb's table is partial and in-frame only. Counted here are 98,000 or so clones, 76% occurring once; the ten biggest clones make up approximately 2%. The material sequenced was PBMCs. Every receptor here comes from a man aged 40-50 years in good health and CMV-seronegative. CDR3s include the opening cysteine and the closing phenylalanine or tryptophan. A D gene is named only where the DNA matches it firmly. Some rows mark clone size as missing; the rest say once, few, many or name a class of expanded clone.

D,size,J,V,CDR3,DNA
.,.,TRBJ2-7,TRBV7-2,CASSSFSYEQYF,TGTGCCAGCAGCTCCTTCTCCTACGAGCAGTACTTC
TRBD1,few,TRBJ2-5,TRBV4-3,CASIYRGQGKTQYF,TGCGCCAGCATATACAGGGGGCAGGGGAAGACCCAGTACTTC
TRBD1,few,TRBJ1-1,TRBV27,CASSLSRGRSEAFF,TGTGCCAGCAGTTTAAGCAGGGGGCGTTCTGAAGCTTTCTTT
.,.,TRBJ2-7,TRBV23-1,CASSQSPTNSYEQYF,TGCGCCAGCAGTCAATCGCCGACAAACTCCTACGAGCAGTACTTC
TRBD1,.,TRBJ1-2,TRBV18,CASSPRSSGQGPFNYGYTF,TGTGCCAGCTCACCACGATCATCGGGACAGGGGCCTTTTAACTATGGCTACACCTTC
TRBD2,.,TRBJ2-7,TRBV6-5,CASSPGGRRYEQYF,TGTGCCAGCAGCCCCGGCGGGAGGCGCTACGAGCAGTACTTC
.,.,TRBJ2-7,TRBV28,CASSFSRQRSSYEQYF,TGTGCCAGCAGTTTTTCGCGACAGAGGAGCTCCTACGAGCAGTACTTC
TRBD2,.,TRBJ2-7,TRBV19,CASSIRLAGGFSYEQYF,TGTGCCAGTAGTATACGGCTAGCGGGAGGTTTTTCCTACGAGCAGTACTTC
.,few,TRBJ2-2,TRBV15,CATSRGHSTGELFF,TGTGCCACCAGCAGAGGACATTCAACCGGGGAGCTGTTTTTT
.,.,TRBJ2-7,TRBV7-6,CASSPRGGPYEQYF,TGTGCCAGCAGCCCCCGAGGAGGGCCCTACGAGCAGTACTTC
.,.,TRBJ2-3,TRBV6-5,CASSYGRADTQYF,TGTGCCAGCAGTTACGGGCGTGCAGATACGCAGTATTTT
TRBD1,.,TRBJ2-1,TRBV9,CASSADRGSYNEQFF,TGTGCCAGCAGCGCCGACAGGGGTTCCTACAATGAGCAGTTCTTC
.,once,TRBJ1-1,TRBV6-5,CASSYAVNTEAFF,TGTGCCAGCAGTTACGCGGTGAACACTGAAGCTTTCTTT
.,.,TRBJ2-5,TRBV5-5,CASSLGPGVQETQYF,TGTGCCAGCAGCTTGGGGCCAGGTGTGCAGGAGACCCAGTACTTC
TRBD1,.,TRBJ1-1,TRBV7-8,CASSFDREITEAFF,TGTGCCAGCAGCTTCGACAGGGAGATCACTGAAGCTTTCTTT
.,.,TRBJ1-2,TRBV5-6,CASSLPTIYYGYTF,TGTGCCAGCAGCCTCCCGACAATCTACTATGGCTACACCTTC
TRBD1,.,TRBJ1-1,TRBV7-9,CASSLDRGTTEAFF,TGTGCCAGCAGCTTAGACAGGGGAACCACTGAAGCTTTCTTT
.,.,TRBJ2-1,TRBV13,CASSLRGNEQFF,TGTGCCAGCAGCTTGCGGGGAAATGAGCAGTTCTTC
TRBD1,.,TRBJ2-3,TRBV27,CASSWTGETDTQYF,TGTGCCAGCAGTTGGACAGGGGAAACAGATACGCAGTATTTT
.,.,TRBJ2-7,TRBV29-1,CSVPVGAGMSEQYF,TGCAGCGTTCCTGTTGGGGCAGGGATGTCCGAGCAGTACTTC
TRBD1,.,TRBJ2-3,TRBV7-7,CASSPGQGTLDTQYF,TGTGCCAGCAGCCCCGGACAGGGAACGCTGGATACGCAGTATTTT
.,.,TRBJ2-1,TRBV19,CASQDLATYNEQFF,TGTGCCAGCCAGGACTTGGCGACCTACAATGAGCAGTTCTTC
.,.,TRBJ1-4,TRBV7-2,CASSLGPTNEKLFF,TGTGCCAGCAGCTTAGGGCCAACTAATGAAAAACTGTTTTTT
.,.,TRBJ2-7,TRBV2,CASSEGAGTAYEQYF,TGTGCCAGCAGCGAGGGGGCGGGGACCGCCTACGAGCAGTACTTC
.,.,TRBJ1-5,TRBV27,CASSLRWTNRAGNQPQHF,TGTGCCAGCAGCCTTAGGTGGACTAATAGAGCGGGCAATCAGCCCCAGCATTTT
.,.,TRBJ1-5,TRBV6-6,CASSYVLNTQPQHF,TGTGCCAGCAGTTACGTTCTTAACACTCAGCCCCAGCATTTT
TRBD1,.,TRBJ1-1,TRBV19,CASSMDRGTEAFF,TGTGCCAGTAGTATGGACAGGGGCACTGAAGCTTTCTTT
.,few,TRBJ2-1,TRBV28,CASSAPGGSYNEQFF,TGTGCCAGCAGTGCCCCGGGTGGGTCTTACAATGAGCAGTTCTTC
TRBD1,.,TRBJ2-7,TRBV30,CAWSHQQFGTGWTYEQYF,TGTGCCTGGAGTCACCAACAGTTTGGGACAGGGTGGACCTACGAGCAGTACTTC
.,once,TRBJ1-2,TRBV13,CASSLGMDYGYTF,TGTGCCAGCAGCTTGGGCATGGACTATGGCTACACCTTC
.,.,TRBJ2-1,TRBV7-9,CASSLDPGRSYNEQFF,TGTGCCAGCAGCTTAGACCCAGGGAGGTCCTACAATGAGCAGTTCTTC
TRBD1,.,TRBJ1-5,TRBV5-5,CASSFRDRVNQPQHF,TGTGCCAGCAGCTTCCGAGACAGGGTTAATCAGCCCCAGCATTTT
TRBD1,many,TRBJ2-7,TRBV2,CASTRDRGHYEQYF,TGTGCCAGCACCAGGGACAGGGGGCATTACGAGCAGTACTTC
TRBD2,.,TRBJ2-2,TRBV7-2,CASSYLAGGAGELFF,TGTGCCAGCAGCTACCTAGCGGGGGGGGCCGGGGAGCTGTTTTTT
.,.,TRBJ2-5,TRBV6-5,CASSLAGEAGETQYF,TGTGCCAGCAGCCTCGCTGGGGAGGCGGGCGAGACCCAGTACTTC
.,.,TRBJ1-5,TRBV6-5,CASSYSRGTQPQHF,TGTGCCAGCAGTTACTCAAGGGGCACTCAGCCCCAGCATTTT
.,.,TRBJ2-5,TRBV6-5,CASSSDRIGRETQYF,TGTGCCAGCAGCTCTGACAGGATTGGTAGGGAGACCCAGTACTTC
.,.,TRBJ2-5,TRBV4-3,CASSQVGEETQYF,TGCGCCAGCAGCCAAGTAGGAGAAGAGACCCAGTACTTC
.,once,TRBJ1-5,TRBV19,CASGDNRVRNQPQHF,TGTGCCAGTGGGGATAACAGGGTGCGCAATCAGCCCCAGCATTTT
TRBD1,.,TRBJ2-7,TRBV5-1,CASSLTRTGGTYEQYF,TGCGCCAGCAGCTTGACCAGGACAGGGGGGACCTACGAGCAGTACTTC
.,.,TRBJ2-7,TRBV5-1,CASSLGTVPSSYEQYF,TGCGCCAGCAGCTTGGGAACGGTACCTAGCTCCTACGAGCAGTACTTC
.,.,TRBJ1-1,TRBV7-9,CASSLEYGGHTEAFF,TGTGCCAGCAGCTTAGAGTACGGGGGTCACACTGAAGCTTTCTTT
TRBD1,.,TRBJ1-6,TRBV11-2,CASSPLRQGTKSPLHF,TGTGCCAGCAGCCCACTACGACAGGGGACAAAGTCACCCCTCCACTTT
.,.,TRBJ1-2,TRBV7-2,CASSISGTIRGYTF,TGTGCCAGCAGCATTTCCGGGACAATTAGAGGCTACACCTTC
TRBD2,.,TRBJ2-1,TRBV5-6,CASSLESVAGGGYNEQFF,TGTGCCAGCAGCCTAGAGTCCGTAGCGGGAGGGGGATACAATGAGCAGTTCTTC
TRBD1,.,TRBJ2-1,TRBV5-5,CASSTRTGLNNEQFF,TGTGCCAGCAGCACTCGGACAGGGCTGAACAATGAGCAGTTCTTC
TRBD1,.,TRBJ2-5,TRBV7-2,CASSLAGGRETQYF,TGTGCCAGCAGCTTAGCAGGGGGCAGGGAGACCCAGTACTTC
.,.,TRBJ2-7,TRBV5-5,CASSLDPSSYEQYF,TGTGCCAGCAGCTTGGATCCGTCCTCCTACGAGCAGTACTTC
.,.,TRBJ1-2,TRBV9,CASSVDLGQYYGYTF,TGTGCCAGCAGCGTAGATCTTGGACAGTACTATGGCTACACCTTC
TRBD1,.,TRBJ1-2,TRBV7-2,CASSPGQGNYGYTF,TGTGCCAGCAGCCCAGGACAGGGAAACTATGGCTACACCTTC
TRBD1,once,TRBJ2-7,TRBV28,CASSPKWDRGRYEQYF,TGTGCCAGCAGCCCAAAGTGGGACAGGGGGCGGTACGAGCAGTACTTC
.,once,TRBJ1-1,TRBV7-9,CASNREATEAFF,TGTGCCAGCAACAGGGAAGCCACTGAAGCTTTCTTT
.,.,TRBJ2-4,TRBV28,CATQTQNIQYF,TGTGCCACCCAGACTCAAAACATTCAGTACTTC
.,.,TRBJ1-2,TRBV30,CAWSVPRQGIGYTF,TGTGCCTGGAGTGTGCCGAGGCAGGGGATAGGCTACACCTTC
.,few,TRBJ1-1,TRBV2,CASSEVGDSNTEAFF,TGTGCCAGCAGTGAAGTTGGAGATTCGAACACTGAAGCTTTCTTT